Shown below are 16 T cell receptor beta chains from a single sample sequenced in a study of read filtering for tumor transcriptome and immune sequencing. This library used roughly 400 ng RNA and molecular barcoded adaptors spanning alpha/delta and beta/gamma chains. TCRdb redid the calling of the reads with MiXCR, one entry per CDR3 protein. The sample lists 20,000 to 30,000 distinct CDR3 sequences, approximately 22% seen once, with 17% in the top ten. The sequencing input was a population of CD138-negative cells sorted from bone marrow. Source of these receptors: a donor aged 40 or older with multiple myeloma.

This clonotype occurred many times. V is TRBV3-1 and J is TRBJ2-3; 11 positions match TRBD2. The germline gives CDR1 LGHDT, CDR2 YNNKEL (reference sequence). The CDR3 is 16 residues long. After removal of 4 bases from V and 0 bases from J, the junction contained 3 bases not matched to a gene. The CDR3 nucleotides are TGTGCCAGCAGCCCGTGGACTAGCGGGAGCACAGATACGCAGTATTTT. It is translated as CASSPWTSGSTDTQYF.

Ten or more counts support this clonotype. J is TRBJ2-6 and V is TRBV3-1, with unresolved D. Germline CDR1 and CDR2: LGHDT and YNNKEL (reference sequence). The CDR3 contains 15 residues. V gave up 3 bases and J gave up 2 bases, with 8 bases separating them. The CDR3 loop is CASSHSEAGANVLTF. CDR3 in DNA: TGTGCCAGCAGCCATTCAGAAGCTGGGGCCAACGTCCTGACTTTC. Supplemented by reference TRBV3-1 and TRBJ2-6, the full variable domain reads DTAVSQTPKYLVTQMGNDKSIKCEQNLGHDTMYWYKQDSKKFLKIMFSYNNKELIINETVPNRFSPKSPDKAHLNLHINSLELGDSAVYFCASSHSEAGANVLTFGAGSRLTVL.

This clonotype was seen repeatedly, ten times or more. The rearrangement uses TRBV28 and TRBJ2-2; D is uncertain. V was pared by 7 bases and J by 1 base, with 19 bases between. Germline CDR1 reads MDHEN; CDR2 reads SYDVKM. This CDR3 has 17 amino acids. CDR3 in DNA: TGTGCCAGCACCTCAAACGCCCGCGTGCAGAACACCGGGGAGCTGTTTTTT. The encoded protein is CASTSNARVQNTGELFF. The entire variable domain, with the rest obtained from reference TRBV28 and TRBJ2-2, is as follows: DVKVTQSSRYLVKRTGEKVFLECVQDMDHENMFWYRQDPGLGLRLIYFSYDVKMKEKGDIPEGYSVSREKKERFSLILESASTNQTSMYLCASTSNARVQNTGELFFGEGSRLTVL.

As regards this clonotype: Given a much more abundant clone one base away, this may be a read error. This chain uses TRBV5-1 with TRBJ1-5, with TRBD1 matching over 8 bases. Unmatched junction bases numbered 10, after V lost 4 bases and J lost 4 bases. The CDR3 sequence is 16 residues long. CDR1 and CDR2 (germline): SGHRS, YFSETQ. CDR3 in amino acids: CASSPGQGEWNQPQHF. The CDR3 DNA reads as TGCGCCAGCAGCCCCGGACAGGGAGAATGGAATCAGCCCCAGCATTTT.

This clonotype was seen at least ten times. The rearrangement joins TRBV6-5 to TRBJ2-1; tentatively, D is TRBD2 (6 bases). Germline V gene data show CDR1 as MNHEY and CDR2 as SVGAGI. The ends were cut back, 8 bases at V and 0 bases at J, with 17 bases in the middle. CDR3 length: 16 amino acids. The CDR3 nucleotides are TGTGCCAGCGGACTTAGCGGAGGGAGCTCCTACAATGAGCAGTTCTTC. This encodes CASGLSGGSSYNEQFF.

This sequence joins TRBV29-1 and TRBJ2-3; no clear D gene. Trimming cost V 5 bases and J 2 bases, with 8 bases left between them. CDR3 length equals 12 residues. Per germline, CDR1 SQVTM and CDR2 ANQGSEA. The CDR3, as DNA: TGCAGCGTTTTTGGAATCACAGATACGCAGTATTTT. This sequence encodes CSVFGITDTQYF.

This clonotype was seen at least ten times. The rearrangement uses TRBV11-2 and TRBJ2-5, with 9 bases aligning to TRBD1. CDR3 length equals 15 residues. J was trimmed by 4 bases and V by 5 bases; bases with no gene match: 8. Per the germline V gene, CDR1 is SGHAT and CDR2 is FQNNGV. CDR3 nucleotide sequence: TGTGCCAGCAGCCCCGGGACAGGGTATGGAGAGACCCAGTACTTC. Its protein is CASSPGTGYGETQYF. The whole variable domain, filled in from reference TRBV11-2 and TRBJ2-5, reads EAGVAQSPRYKIIEKRQSVAFWCNPISGHATLYWYQQILGQGPKLLIQFQNNGVVDDSQLPKDRFSAERLKGVDSTLKIQPAKLEDSAVYLCASSPGTGYGETQYFGPGTRLLVL.

This clonotype came up many times. The chain combines TRBV6-1 with TRBJ2-1, with 12 bases aligning to TRBD2. This CDR3 contains 13 residues. Germline CDR1 reads MNHNS; CDR2 reads SASEGT. V was pared by 8 bases and J by 5 bases, with 1 base of the junction left unmatched. Written as DNA, the CDR3 is TGTGCCAGCCGACTAGCGGGGGACAATGAGCAGTTCTTC. Residues: CASRLAGDNEQFF.

The V and J genes are TRBV19 and TRBJ2-1; D unresolved. From germline, CDR1 is LNHDA and CDR2 SQIVND (reference sequence). The ends were cut back, 5 bases at V and 0 bases at J, with 14 bases in the middle. The CDR3 is 16 amino acids. The DNA for the CDR3 is TGTGCCAGTAGTCCTTCCAAGACTGTCTCCTACAATGAGCAGTTCTTC. Protein: CASSPSKTVSYNEQFF.

This clonotype was recorded at least ten times. The CDR3 bases are TGTGCCAACAGGGGGCTGGGCACTGAAGCTTTCTTT. Protein product: CANRGLGTEAFF. The chain joins TRBV12-3 or TRBV12-4 to TRBJ1-1, with 9 positions matching TRBD1. The J segment lost 4 bases and the V segment lost 10 bases, leaving 4 bases of the junction unmatched. This CDR3 contains 12 residues.

In this sample, this clonotype turned up many times. The chain is built from TRBV4-2 and TRBJ2-7; D call uncertain. The CDR3 consists of 12 residues. Germline CDR1 is LGHNA and CDR2 is YNFKEQ. V was pared by 3 bases and J by 3 bases, with 6 bases between. The CDR3 DNA sequence: TGTGCCAGCAGCCACGACCTCTACGAGCAGTACTTC. It specifies CASSHDLYEQYF.

The chain is built from TRBV3-1 and TRBJ2-3; TRBD2 matches at 8 bases. CDR1 and CDR2 (germline): LGHDT, YNNKEL (reference sequence). Unmatched junction bases numbered 15, after V lost 4 bases and J lost 6 bases. This CDR3 spans 17 amino acids. CDR3 loop: CASSPRTSGDAEDTQYF. DNA of the CDR3: TGTGCCAGCAGCCCCCGTACTAGCGGAGATGCCGAGGATACGCAGTATTTT.

Ten or more counts support this clonotype. This chain connects TRBV2 to TRBJ2-2; TRBD2 matches at 13 bases. The V gene's germline CDR1 is SNHLY and CDR2 FYNNEI. CDR3 size: 21 residues. The ends lost 8 bases at V and 0 bases at J; junction bases unmatched: 18. The CDR3 here is CASGQRHILGLAGTNTGELFF. Written as DNA, the CDR3 is TGTGCCAGCGGCCAGCGACACATTTTGGGACTAGCGGGAACGAACACCGGGGAGCTGTTTTTT. The variable domain in full, completed from reference TRBV2 and TRBJ2-2, reads EPEVTQTPSHQVTQMGQEVILRCVPISNHLYFYWYRQILGQKVEFLVSFYNNEISEKSEIFDDQFSVERPDGSNFTLKIRSTKLEDSAMYFCASGQRHILGLAGTNTGELFFGEGSRLTVL.

This clonotype was picked up many times. The chain uses TRBV5-4 and TRBJ2-6; D may correspond to TRBD1 or TRBD2 (5 bases each). Trimming pared 3 bases from V and 0 bases from J, leaving 10 bases between. CDR3 size: 16 residues. CDR1 is SGHNT and CDR2 is YYREEE in the germline V gene (reference sequence). This CDR3 reads CASSYGTLSGANVLTF. The CDR3 nucleotides are TGTGCCAGCAGCTACGGGACCCTCTCTGGGGCCAACGTCCTGACTTTC.

By frequency in the sample, this clonotype is medium-sized. The chain employs TRBV5-1 and TRBJ2-1; 13 bases are a match to TRBD2. This CDR3 is 15 amino acids long. The germline V gene has CDR1 SGHRS and CDR2 YFSETQ. The trim removed 3 bases at V and 15 bases at J, leaving 12 bases unmatched. CDR3 sequence reads: CASSWTLAGGGGLFF. As DNA, the CDR3 is TGCGCCAGCAGCTGGACACTAGCGGGAGGGGGGGGTCTGTTCTTC.

This clonotype was seen repeatedly, ten times or more. The rearrangement uses TRBV11-2 and TRBJ1-1; D is undetermined. The CDR3 loop spans 15 amino acids. The germline CDR1 and CDR2 sequences are SGHAT and FQNNGV. V was cut by 3 bases and J by 1 base, with 12 bases left in between. CDR3 in DNA: TGTGCCAGCAGCTTTTCGGCAGACACGAACACTGAAGCTTTCTTT. Amino acids: CASSFSADTNTEAFF.